These T cell receptor beta chains were read from a single sample in a study of T cell repertoires in cytomegalovirus infection. From the reads, TCRdb called clonotypes with MiXCR, one entry per CDR3 protein. The table shows some 590,000 distinct CDR3 sequences, with 35% to 50% occurring only once. No antigen has been assigned to these receptors. This specimen consisted of cultured PBMCs, obtained from culture after CMV antigen stimulation. These receptors all stem from a human donor in good health (CMV status not recorded). Some clones in this sample may be carry-over from other donors' samples. CDR3s include the opening cysteine and the closing phenylalanine or tryptophan. D genes are given only for firm matches. Rows may omit the clone size; those that give it use once, few, many or a size class.

j_call: TRBJ1-2
v_call: TRBV7-2
clone_size: few
d_call: .
cdr3_aa: CASSLPLNYGYTF
cdr3_nt: TGTGCCAGCAGCTTACCACTTAACTATGGCTACACCTTC

j_call: TRBJ2-2
v_call: TRBV2
clone_size: .
d_call: .
cdr3_aa: CASSRESAGELFF
cdr3_nt: TGTGCCAGCAGTAGAGAATCCGCCGGGGAGCTGTTTTTT

j_call: TRBJ2-7
v_call: TRBV6-2/TRBV6-3
clone_size: .
d_call: .
cdr3_aa: CASTTRTTYEQYF
cdr3_nt: TGTGCCAGCACCACGAGGACAACCTACGAGCAGTACTTC

j_call: TRBJ1-2
v_call: TRBV15
clone_size: .
d_call: .
cdr3_aa: CATSEGVGETYGYTF
cdr3_nt: TGTGCCACCAGCGAAGGAGTCGGCGAAACTTATGGCTACACCTTC

j_call: TRBJ1-4
v_call: TRBV7-2
clone_size: many
d_call: .
cdr3_aa: CASSLEGGEKLFF
cdr3_nt: TGTGCCAGCAGCTTAGAGGGGGGGGAAAAACTGTTTTTT

j_call: TRBJ1-6
v_call: TRBV7-2
clone_size: many
d_call: .
cdr3_aa: CASSSGTENSPLHF
cdr3_nt: TGTGCCAGCAGCTCCGGGACGGAAAATTCACCCCTCCACTTT

j_call: TRBJ1-5
v_call: TRBV19
clone_size: .
d_call: .
cdr3_aa: CASSIASRTIQPQHF
cdr3_nt: TGTGCCAGTAGTATTGCTTCCAGGACGATTCAGCCCCAGCATTTT

j_call: TRBJ2-5
v_call: TRBV7-9
clone_size: few
d_call: TRBD1
cdr3_aa: CASSLVQGAARETQYF
cdr3_nt: TGTGCCAGCAGCTTAGTTCAGGGGGCGGCGCGTGAGACCCAGTACTTC

j_call: TRBJ1-5
v_call: TRBV24-1
clone_size: few
d_call: .
cdr3_aa: CATSDPSDQPQHF
cdr3_nt: TGTGCCACCAGTGACCCCTCAGATCAGCCCCAGCATTTT

j_call: TRBJ2-1
v_call: TRBV11-3
clone_size: once
d_call: TRBD2
cdr3_aa: CASRAGGPNEQFF
cdr3_nt: TGTGCCAGCAGAGCGGGAGGGCCAAATGAGCAGTTCTTC

j_call: TRBJ1-5
v_call: TRBV7-8
clone_size: .
d_call: TRBD1
cdr3_aa: CARSPRDRGWSDPPQHF
cdr3_nt: TGTGCCAGAAGCCCGCGGGACAGGGGGTGGTCTGATCCGCCCCAGCATTTT

j_call: TRBJ2-1
v_call: TRBV11-3
clone_size: .
d_call: TRBD2
cdr3_aa: CASSLGRGGDNEQFF
cdr3_nt: TGTGCCAGCAGCTTGGGACGGGGGGGGGACAATGAGCAGTTCTTC

j_call: TRBJ1-2
v_call: TRBV7-9
clone_size: .
d_call: .
cdr3_aa: CASSHGQFQANYGYTF
cdr3_nt: TGTGCCAGCAGCCACGGACAGTTCCAAGCTAACTATGGCTACACCTTC

j_call: TRBJ1-5
v_call: TRBV7-2
clone_size: many
d_call: .
cdr3_aa: CASSFGQNQPQHF
cdr3_nt: TGTGCCAGCAGCTTTGGGCAGAATCAGCCCCAGCATTTT

j_call: TRBJ2-5
v_call: TRBV7-8
clone_size: .
d_call: .
cdr3_aa: CASSSSRFSAQETQYF
cdr3_nt: TGTGCCAGCAGCTCTAGTCGGTTCAGTGCACAAGAGACCCAGTACTTC

j_call: TRBJ2-5
v_call: TRBV5-1
clone_size: once
d_call: TRBD2
cdr3_aa: CASSPPEIWGLAQETQYF
cdr3_nt: TGCGCCAGCAGCCCGCCGGAGATATGGGGACTAGCACAAGAGACCCAGTACTTC

j_call: TRBJ2-2
v_call: TRBV12-3/TRBV12-4
clone_size: few
d_call: TRBD1
cdr3_aa: CASSLETGGIGELFF
cdr3_nt: TGTGCCAGCAGTTTGGAGACAGGGGGCATCGGGGAGCTGTTTTTT

j_call: TRBJ2-1
v_call: TRBV20-1
clone_size: few
d_call: .
cdr3_aa: CSARGRITSEQFF
cdr3_nt: TGCAGTGCTAGAGGACGGATCACCTCCGAGCAGTTCTTC

j_call: TRBJ2-2
v_call: TRBV18
clone_size: .
d_call: TRBD1
cdr3_aa: CASLIRQGSNTGELFF
cdr3_nt: TGTGCCAGCTTGATCCGACAGGGGTCGAACACCGGGGAGCTGTTTTTT

j_call: TRBJ1-5
v_call: TRBV7-2
clone_size: many
d_call: .
cdr3_aa: CASSLGPYSNQPQHF
cdr3_nt: TGTGCCAGCAGCTTGGGCCCCTATAGCAATCAGCCCCAGCATTTT

j_call: TRBJ2-1
v_call: TRBV7-2
clone_size: .
d_call: TRBD1
cdr3_aa: CASSSTGHGYDEQFF
cdr3_nt: TGTGCCAGCAGCTCGACAGGGCACGGGTATGATGAGCAGTTCTTC

j_call: TRBJ1-1
v_call: TRBV5-1
clone_size: few
d_call: TRBD1
cdr3_aa: CASKKAQGGDTEAFF
cdr3_nt: TGCGCCAGCAAAAAGGCACAGGGGGGGGACACTGAAGCTTTCTTT

j_call: TRBJ1-2
v_call: TRBV28
clone_size: .
d_call: TRBD1
cdr3_aa: CASSLKQGYGYTF
cdr3_nt: TGTGCCAGCAGTCTGAAACAGGGGTATGGCTACACCTTC

j_call: TRBJ2-3
v_call: TRBV19
clone_size: .
d_call: TRBD2
cdr3_aa: CASDGRAGTDTQYF
cdr3_nt: TGTGCCAGTGACGGGAGGGCCGGAACAGATACGCAGTATTTT

j_call: TRBJ2-2
v_call: TRBV7-2
clone_size: .
d_call: .
cdr3_aa: CASRRGGLYTGELFF
cdr3_nt: TGTGCCAGCCGCAGGGGGGGGCTGTACACCGGGGAGCTGTTTTTT

j_call: TRBJ2-3
v_call: TRBV2
clone_size: .
d_call: .
cdr3_aa: CASWRSTVVDTQYF
cdr3_nt: TGTGCCAGCTGGCGGAGTACAGTGGTGGATACGCAGTATTTT

j_call: TRBJ1-6
v_call: TRBV6-1
clone_size: .
d_call: .
cdr3_aa: CASGEHSYNSPLHF
cdr3_nt: TGTGCCAGCGGCGAACATTCCTATAATTCACCCCTCCACTTT

j_call: TRBJ1-4
v_call: TRBV20-1
clone_size: .
d_call: .
cdr3_aa: CSAVQGQAKLFF
cdr3_nt: TGCAGTGCTGTACAGGGCCAGGCAAAACTGTTTTTT

j_call: TRBJ1-4
v_call: TRBV20-1
clone_size: .
d_call: .
cdr3_aa: CSARHLQNEKLFF
cdr3_nt: TGCAGTGCTAGGCATCTACAGAATGAAAAACTGTTTTTT

j_call: TRBJ2-7
v_call: TRBV15
clone_size: .
d_call: .
cdr3_aa: CATSRDTGSYEQYF
cdr3_nt: TGTGCCACCAGCAGAGACACAGGGAGCTACGAGCAGTACTTC

j_call: TRBJ2-5
v_call: TRBV7-8
clone_size: few
d_call: TRBD2
cdr3_aa: CASSSLAGVVETQYF
cdr3_nt: TGTGCCAGCAGCTCACTAGCGGGGGTGGTGGAGACCCAGTACTTC

j_call: TRBJ2-2
v_call: TRBV28
clone_size: few
d_call: TRBD1
cdr3_aa: CASSPNRKGGSGELFF
cdr3_nt: TGTGCCAGCAGTCCCAACCGGAAAGGGGGCTCCGGGGAGCTGTTTTTT

j_call: TRBJ2-3
v_call: TRBV7-2
clone_size: few
d_call: .
cdr3_aa: CASSSLGAGAIDTQYF
cdr3_nt: TGTGCCAGCAGCTCCCTGGGGGCGGGAGCTATAGATACGCAGTATTTT

j_call: TRBJ2-7
v_call: TRBV7-2
clone_size: many
d_call: TRBD1
cdr3_aa: CASSLFMDRGRDYEQYF
cdr3_nt: TGTGCCAGCAGCCTTTTTATGGACAGGGGGCGCGACTACGAGCAGTACTTC

j_call: TRBJ2-1
v_call: TRBV12-3/TRBV12-4
clone_size: few
d_call: .
cdr3_aa: CASSPSRAGEQFF
cdr3_nt: TGTGCCAGCAGCCCCTCACGGGCAGGTGAGCAGTTCTTC

j_call: TRBJ2-2
v_call: TRBV2
clone_size: once
d_call: .
cdr3_aa: CASTAGLGGELFF
cdr3_nt: TGTGCCAGCACCGCGGGCCTGGGGGGGGAGCTGTTTTTT

j_call: TRBJ2-5
v_call: TRBV6-1
clone_size: many
d_call: TRBD1
cdr3_aa: CASRPMGQPGQETQYF
cdr3_nt: TGTGCCAGCAGACCAATGGGACAGCCCGGACAAGAGACCCAGTACTTC

j_call: TRBJ2-7
v_call: TRBV6-5
clone_size: .
d_call: .
cdr3_aa: CASFSTVAYEQYF
cdr3_nt: TGTGCCAGCTTTTCGACAGTAGCCTACGAGCAGTACTTC

j_call: TRBJ1-1
v_call: TRBV19
clone_size: few
d_call: .
cdr3_aa: CASSNVNTEAFF
cdr3_nt: TGTGCCAGTAGTAACGTGAACACTGAAGCTTTCTTT

j_call: TRBJ1-5
v_call: TRBV12-3/TRBV12-4
clone_size: .
d_call: .
cdr3_aa: CASSPTASSNQPQHF
cdr3_nt: TGTGCCAGCAGTCCGACAGCTAGCAGCAATCAGCCCCAGCATTTT

j_call: TRBJ2-7
v_call: TRBV7-8
clone_size: .
d_call: TRBD1
cdr3_aa: CASRSRRDRTYEQYF
cdr3_nt: TGTGCCAGCAGGTCCAGACGGGACAGGACGTACGAGCAGTACTTC